The 25 T cell receptor beta chains in this list originate from one sample, sequenced in a study of blood T cell repertoires in COVID-19. Only in-frame clones appear in the TCRdb table, and some are missing; sequencing was by immunoSEQ multiplex PCR. The sample lists hundreds of thousands of clones, around nine tenths occurring once. Input material: peripheral blood. The receptors come from a man between 18 and 29 years old with active or convalescent COVID-19.

The chain couples TRBV24-1 to TRBJ1-1; D is unclear. The germline CDR1 and CDR2 sequences are KGHDR and SFDVKD. The CDR3 sequence is 13 residues long. The ends were cut back, 8 bases at V and 0 bases at J, with 9 bases in the middle. Here the CDR3 reads CATKSELNTEAFF. The DNA of the CDR3 is TGTGCCACCAAGAGCGAGTTGAACACTGAAGCTTTCTTT.

The rearrangement joins TRBV9 to TRBJ1-2; possible D gene TRBD1, 5 bases. Trimming removed 4 bases from V and 4 bases from J, with 17 bases in between. CDR1 SGDLS and CDR2 YYNGEE come from the germline V gene. The CDR3 has 15 amino acids. The CDR3 here is CASSPTTGGPYGYTF. CDR3 nucleotide sequence: TGTGCCAGCAGCCCGACGACCGGGGGACCCTATGGCTACACCTTC. Based on the CDR3 plus reference TRBV9 and TRBJ1-2, the full variable domain is DSGVTQTPKHLITATGQRVTLRCSPRSGDLSVYWYQQSLDQGLQFLIQYYNGEERAKGNILERFSAQQFPDLHSELNLSSLELGDSALYFCASSPTTGGPYGYTFGSGTRLTVV.

The chain recombines TRBV6-5 with TRBJ1-6, with 8 bases fitting TRBD1. The V segment lost 5 bases and the J segment 8 bases; nucleotides outside the gene matches: 8. Germline assignment: CDR1 MNHEY and CDR2 SVGAGI. There are 15 residues in the CDR3. The CDR3 DNA reads as TGTGCCAGCAGTAGCCTAGGACAGGGTCATTCACCCCTCCACTTT. Translation: CASSSLGQGHSPLHF.

About this clone: Germline is not matched at one junction end, which may reflect a read error. The gene calls are TRBV2 and TRBJ2-4, with 8 bases lining up with TRBD1. This CDR3 contains 15 residues. CDR1 and CDR2 (germline): SNHLY, FYNNEI. In DNA, the CDR3 is TGTGCCAGCAGTGACCCCCCCCATCCACCGGGACAGGAATTCTTC. Translation gives CASSDPPHPPGQEFF.

This sequence joins TRBV2 and TRBJ2-7, with 9 nucleotides matching TRBD1. This CDR3 is 13 amino acids long. J gave up 4 bases and V 6 bases, and 4 bases lay outside the gene matches. CDR1 is SNHLY, CDR2 FYNNEI, per germline. The CDR3 spells CASSRDRGYEQYF. The CDR3 DNA is TGTGCCAGCAGCAGAGACAGGGGGTACGAGCAGTACTTC.

The gene calls are TRBV10-1 and TRBJ2-7; no clear D gene. This CDR3 region has 15 residues. The germline gives CDR1 WNHNN, CDR2 SYGVQD (reference sequence). V was trimmed by 2 bases and J by 2 bases, leaving 13 bases between them. CDR3: CASSEGGRNPYEQYF. The CDR3 nucleotides are TGCGCCAGCAGTGAGGGTGGCAGGAATCCCTACGAGCAGTACTTC.

The chain couples TRBV13 to TRBJ1-2; TRBD1 is a possible D gene (6 bases). V lost 0 bases, J lost 7 bases, and 15 bases lay in between. Germline-derived CDR1 and CDR2 are PRHDT and FYEKMQ (reference sequence). The CDR3 sequence is 15 residues long. This CDR3 is CASSLGRGANGGYTF. The DNA for the CDR3 is TGTGCCAGCAGCTTAGGCCGGGGGGCCAATGGTGGCTACACCTTC.

The V and J genes are TRBV9 and TRBJ2-6; D is unresolved. Germline assignment: CDR1 SGDLS and CDR2 YYNGEE. V was shortened by 3 bases and J by 0 bases, with 7 bases between the two germline ends. The CDR3 length is 15 residues. The CDR3 here is CASSAYSSGANVLTF. As DNA, the CDR3 is TGTGCCAGCAGCGCTTACAGCTCTGGGGCCAACGTCCTGACTTTC.

The chain joins TRBV5-1 to TRBJ1-6, with D hard to call. The ends were cut back, 0 bases at V and 0 bases at J, with 7 bases in the middle. This CDR3 is 16 amino acids long. Germline V gene data show CDR1 as SGHRS and CDR2 as YFSETQ. This CDR3 reads CASSLGASSYNSPLHF. CDR3 DNA sequence: TGCGCCAGCAGCTTGGGCGCGAGCTCCTATAATTCACCCCTCCACTTT.

This chain joins TRBV5-6 and TRBJ2-3, with TRBD1 matching 7 bases. This CDR3 is built from 18 residues. Germline lookup yields CDR1 SGHDT and CDR2 YYEEEE. The junction had 13 bases not matched to a gene; V was cut back by 2 bases and J by 1 base. CDR3 nucleotides: TGTGCCAGCAGCTTTATACTTAGGGGGCCGGCGGGCACAGATACGCAGTATTTT. Translation: CASSFILRGPAGTDTQYF.

V usage is TRBV27 and J usage is TRBJ1-1; D is uncertain. The ends were cut back, 6 bases at V and 14 bases at J, with 16 bases in the middle. Germline V CDR1 and CDR2: MNHEY, SMNVEV (reference sequence). This CDR3 region has 11 residues. The CDR3 reads CASRLRWALFF. The CDR3 DNA sequence: TGTGCCAGCAGGCTCAGGTGGGCACTGTTCTTT.

The chain is built from TRBV19 and TRBJ2-1; TRBD1 matches at 8 bases. The CDR3 totals 16 residues. V was pared by 1 base and J by 7 bases, with 9 bases of the junction left unmatched. CDR1 and CDR2 from the germline V gene are LNHDA and SQIVND (reference sequence). The CDR3 DNA follows: TGTGCCAGTAGTATAGTCGGGACAGGTTTGTGGAATGAGCAGTTCTTC. Residues: CASSIVGTGLWNEQFF.

The rearrangement links TRBV7-6 to TRBJ2-1; 8 bases agree with TRBD2. Germline V gives CDR1 SGHVS, CDR2 FNYEAQ. This CDR3 is built from 18 residues. The V gene end was trimmed by 5 bases and the J gene end by 0 bases; junction bases not matched to a gene: 12. The CDR3 loop reads CASSPDGGVVSSYNEQFF. As DNA, the CDR3 is TGTGCCAGCAGCCCCGACGGGGGGGTTGTAAGCTCCTACAATGAGCAGTTCTTC. The full variable domain, with the rest looked up from reference TRBV7-6 and TRBJ2-1, is GAGVSQSPRYKVTKRGQDVALRCDPISGHVSLYWYRQALGQGPEFLTYFNYEAQQDKSGLPNDRFSAERPEGSISTLTIQRTEQRDSAMYRCASSPDGGVVSSYNEQFFGPGTRLTVL.

The chain combines TRBV10-2 with TRBJ2-1; D may be TRBD2 (6 bases). This CDR3 is 12 amino acids long. Trimming cost V 4 bases and J 9 bases, with 10 bases left between them. Germline V gives CDR1 WSHSY, CDR2 SAAADI. This CDR3 is CASSVGGLEQFF. The CDR3 coding sequence is TGCGCCAGCAGTGTTGGAGGGCTTGAGCAGTTCTTC.

This clone is a singleton in its sample. The chain recombines TRBV7-8 with TRBJ2-1; no firm D call. V was shortened by 3 bases and J by 3 bases, with 9 bases between the two germline ends. Germline-derived CDR1 and CDR2 are SGHVS and FQNEAQ. The CDR3 is made up of 14 amino acids. CDR3 DNA: TGTGCCAGCAGCTTGGGCCAGCTCTACAATGAGCAGTTCTTC. It encodes CASSLGQLYNEQFF.

J is TRBJ2-7 and V is TRBV5-1, with 11 bases identical to TRBD2. CDR3 length equals 16 residues. Germline CDR1 and CDR2: SGHRS and YFSETQ. V was pared by 4 bases and J by 3 bases, with 9 bases of the junction left unmatched. CDR3 in amino acids: CASSQPSGRTVYEQYF. In DNA, the CDR3 is TGCGCCAGCAGCCAACCTAGCGGGAGGACCGTCTACGAGCAGTACTTC.

J is TRBJ1-2 and V is TRBV6-4; 7 nucleotides line up with TRBD1. The V and J ends lost 6 bases and 4 bases, in that order; junction bases with no gene match: 11. Germline V lookup: CDR1 MRHNA, CDR2 SNTAGT. This CDR3 has 15 residues. This CDR3 reads CASRPRPGGFYGYTF. The DNA for the CDR3 is TGTGCCAGCAGACCTAGGCCAGGGGGTTTCTATGGCTACACCTTC.

V gene TRBV9 combines with J gene TRBJ1-3; 7 bases match TRBD1. V lost 0 bases to trimming and J lost 4 bases; unmatched junction nucleotides: 4. Per the germline V gene, CDR1 is SGDLS and CDR2 is YYNGEE. The CDR3 has 15 residues. The CDR3 bases are TGTGCCAGCAGCGTAGACAGGGGCTCGGGAAACACCATATATTTT. Residues: CASSVDRGSGNTIYF.

The chain joins TRBV30 to TRBJ1-2; 9 bases are a match to TRBD1. The CDR3 is 13 amino acids. Germline CDR1 reads GTSNPN; CDR2 reads SVGIG (reference sequence). Trimming at V came to 1 base and at J to 6 bases, leaving 3 bases not matched to a gene. The CDR3 spells CAWSAGTGNGYTF. Written as DNA, the CDR3 is TGTGCCTGGAGTGCTGGGACAGGGAATGGCTACACCTTC.

The chain recombines TRBV29-1 with TRBJ2-1, with 8 nucleotides matching TRBD1. The CDR3 has 14 residues. In germline, CDR1 is SQVTM, CDR2 ANQGSEA. The ends lost 7 bases at V and 7 bases at J; junction bases unmatched: 12. In DNA form, the CDR3 reads TGCAGCGCTACAGGGGGGAAACTAATGAATGAGCAGTTCTTC. Encoded protein: CSATGGKLMNEQFF.

The CDR3 here is CASSYLDTAYEQYF. Written as DNA, the CDR3 is TGTGCCAGCAGTTACCTGGACACGGCCTACGAGCAGTACTTC. This chain connects TRBV6-5 to TRBJ2-7; D perhaps matches TRBD1 (5 bases). V lost 2 bases and J 2 bases, leaving 10 bases between the germline ends. This CDR3 is 14 amino acids long. Per the germline V gene, CDR1 is MNHEY and CDR2 is SVGAGI.

Only one count was recorded for this clone. The genes are TRBV10-2 and TRBJ1-1; possibly TRBD1 for D (5 bases). This CDR3 comprises 12 residues. Germline V lookup: CDR1 WSHSY, CDR2 SAAADI. Trimming left V 7 bases short and J 5 bases short, with 11 bases between. CDR3 protein: CASTPGGTEAFF. CDR3 nucleotide sequence: TGCGCCAGCACCCCCGGGGGAACTGAAGCTTTCTTT.

This rearrangement joins TRBV7-3 to TRBJ2-1, with a weak D call TRBD1 (5 bases). V was cut by 5 bases and J by 5 bases, with 10 bases left in between. This CDR3 comprises 13 residues. Germline lookup yields CDR1 SGHTA and CDR2 FQGTGA. The CDR3 nucleotides read TGTGCCAGCAGCACAGGACCTCACAATGAGCAGTTCTTC. This codes for CASSTGPHNEQFF.

The gene calls are TRBV7-2 and TRBJ2-1; tentative D call: TRBD2 (6 bases). Trimming took off 4 bases at V and 4 bases at J, with 20 bases between the two ends. Germline V gene lookup returns CDR1 SGHTA and CDR2 FQGNSA. The CDR3 is 17 residues long. The CDR3: CASSYRPLAGPYNEQFF. In DNA form, the CDR3 reads TGTGCCAGCAGCTATAGGCCCCTCGCGGGACCATACAATGAGCAGTTCTTC.

The chain carries TRBV14 and TRBJ1-4, with D possibly matching TRBD1 (5 bases). Germline V lookup: CDR1 SGHDN, CDR2 FVKESK. Trimming removed 4 bases at V and 5 bases at J, with 14 bases between. There are 15 residues in the CDR3. The chain's CDR3 is CASSRSTDPNEKLFF. The CDR3 DNA reads TGTGCCAGCAGCCGATCGACAGATCCAAATGAAAAACTGTTTTTT. Using reference TRBV14 and TRBJ1-4 for the parts outside the CDR3, the full variable domain is EAGVTQFPSHSVIEKGQTVTLRCDPISGHDNLYWYRRVMGKEIKFLLHFVKESKQDESGMPNNRFLAERTGGTYSTLKVQPAELEDSGVYFCASSRSTDPNEKLFFGSGTQLSVL.